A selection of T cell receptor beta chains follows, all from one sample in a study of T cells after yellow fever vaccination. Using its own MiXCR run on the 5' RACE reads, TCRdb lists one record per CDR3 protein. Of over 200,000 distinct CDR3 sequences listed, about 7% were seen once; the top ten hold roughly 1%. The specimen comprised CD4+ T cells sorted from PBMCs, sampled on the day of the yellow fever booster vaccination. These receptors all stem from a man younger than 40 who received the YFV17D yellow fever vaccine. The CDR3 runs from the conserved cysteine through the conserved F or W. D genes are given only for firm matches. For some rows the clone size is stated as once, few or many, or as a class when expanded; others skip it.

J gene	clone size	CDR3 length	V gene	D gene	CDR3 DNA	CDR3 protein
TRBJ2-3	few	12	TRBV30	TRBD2	TGTACCGCTAGCGGGAGCACAGATACGCAGTATTTT	CTASGSTDTQYF
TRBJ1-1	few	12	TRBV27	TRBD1	TGTGCCAGCAGTTTTGGGCAGGGGGGGACTTTCTTT	CASSFGQGGTFF
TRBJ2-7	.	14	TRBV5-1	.	TGCGCCAGCAGCCTCCGGGACAATTCCTACGAGCAGTACTTC	CASSLRDNSYEQYF
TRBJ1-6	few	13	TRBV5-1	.	TGCGCCAGCAGCTCTACTCACAGGGACCCGCTCCACTTT	CASSSTHRDPLHF
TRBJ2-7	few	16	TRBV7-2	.	TGTGCCAGCAGCTACGGACTGCACCGAGGATCCTACGAGCAGTACTTC	CASSYGLHRGSYEQYF
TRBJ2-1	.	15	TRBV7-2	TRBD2	TGTGCCAGCAGCTTAGAACTAGCGGAGAACAATGAGCAGTTCTTC	CASSLELAENNEQFF
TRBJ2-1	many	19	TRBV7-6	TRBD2	TGTGCCAGCAGCCGGACTAGCGGGAGGGCCGGGCGAAACACTTATGAGCAGTTCTTC	CASSRTSGRAGRNTYEQFF
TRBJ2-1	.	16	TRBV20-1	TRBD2	TGCAGTGTCTGGGGGGGGGTTGGTTTAATGGCGAATGAGCAGTTCTTC	CSVWGGVGLMANEQFF
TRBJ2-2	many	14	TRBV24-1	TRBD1	TGTGCCACCGGAGGGACAGGGAACAGCGGGGAGCTGTTTTTT	CATGGTGNSGELFF
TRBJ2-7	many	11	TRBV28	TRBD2	TGTGCCAGCAGTTCCTCGGGGGGGGTGTACTTC	CASSSSGGVYF
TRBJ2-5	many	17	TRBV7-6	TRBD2	TGTGCCAGCAGCTATGGCCGTCTAGCTTCGGGGGGAGAGACCCAGTACTTC	CASSYGRLASGGETQYF
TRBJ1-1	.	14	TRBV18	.	TGTGCCAGCTCACCAGAACAGTTGAACACTGAAGCTTTCTTT	CASSPEQLNTEAFF
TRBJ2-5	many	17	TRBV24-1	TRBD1	TGTGCCACCAGTGATTTCGGGGCCACAGGGGAACAAGAGACCCAGTACTTC	CATSDFGATGEQETQYF
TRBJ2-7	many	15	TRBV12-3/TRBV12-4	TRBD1	TGTGCCAGCAGCAACTCCGGGACAGGACTCTACGAGCAGTACTTC	CASSNSGTGLYEQYF
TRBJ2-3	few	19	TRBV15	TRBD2	TGTGCCACCAGCGGGCCGCGTAGAACTAGCGGGAACCAGCGGGATACGCAGTATTTT	CATSGPRRTSGNQRDTQYF
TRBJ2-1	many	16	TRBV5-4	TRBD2	TGTGCCAGCAGCTGGGGGACTAGCGGGAGAGAACATGAGCAGTTCTTC	CASSWGTSGREHEQFF
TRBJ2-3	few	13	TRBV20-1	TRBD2	TGCAGTGCTACTAGCGGGAGCACAGATACGCAGTATTTT	CSATSGSTDTQYF
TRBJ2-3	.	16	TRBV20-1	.	TGCAGTGCCCTAACCTTAGAGGACTACAGCACAGATACGCAGTATTTT	CSALTLEDYSTDTQYF
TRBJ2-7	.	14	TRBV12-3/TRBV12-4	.	TGTGCCATAAACCAGGCGGATAGCTCCTACGAGCAGTACTTC	CAINQADSSYEQYF
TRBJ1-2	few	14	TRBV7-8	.	TGTGCCAGCAGCCCGCGAGCCGGAGTGAGGGGCTACACCTTC	CASSPRAGVRGYTF
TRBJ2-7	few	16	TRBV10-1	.	TGCGCCAGCAGTGAGCCAGGACAGTCTAGCTCCTACGAGCAGTACTTC	CASSEPGQSSSYEQYF
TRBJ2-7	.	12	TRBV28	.	TGTGCCAGCAGCCTCAGTCTGGACGAGCAGTACTTC	CASSLSLDEQYF
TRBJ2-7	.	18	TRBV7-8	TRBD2	TGTGCCAGCAGCTTAGTAGGTAGCGGGAGGCCTGCCAGCTACGAGCAGTACTTC	CASSLVGSGRPASYEQYF
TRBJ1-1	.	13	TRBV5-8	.	TGTGCCAGCAGCCGCGACGACTACACTGAAGCTTTCTTT	CASSRDDYTEAFF
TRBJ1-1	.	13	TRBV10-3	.	TGTGCCATCAGTGAGTCAATGAACACTGAAGCTTTCTTT	CAISESMNTEAFF
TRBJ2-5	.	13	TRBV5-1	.	TGCGCCAGCAGTTTCGGATTGCAAGAGACCCAGTACTTC	CASSFGLQETQYF
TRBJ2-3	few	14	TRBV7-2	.	TGTGCCAGCAGCCCCTCGAGTAGCGGTTTAGCGCAGTATTTT	CASSPSSSGLAQYF
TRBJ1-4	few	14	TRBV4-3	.	TGCGCCAGCAGCCTTAGCGGGCACCAAGAAAAACTGTTTTTT	CASSLSGHQEKLFF
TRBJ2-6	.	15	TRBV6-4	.	TGTGCCAGCTCCGCTGGACGTCCTGGGGCCAACGTCCTGACTTTC	CASSAGRPGANVLTF
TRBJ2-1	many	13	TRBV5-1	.	TGCGCCAGCAGCTGGGGTGACACGGGTGAGCAGTTCTTC	CASSWGDTGEQFF
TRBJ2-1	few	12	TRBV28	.	TGTGCCAGCAGTTTAAAGGAATATGAGCAGTTCTTC	CASSLKEYEQFF
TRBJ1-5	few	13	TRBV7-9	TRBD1	TGTGCCAGCAACGGACAGGGTGATCAGCCCCAGCATTTT	CASNGQGDQPQHF
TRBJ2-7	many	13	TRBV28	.	TGTGCCAGCCAGACTGGCTCCCCTAGCGAGCAGTACTTC	CASQTGSPSEQYF
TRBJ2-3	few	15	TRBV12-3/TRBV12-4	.	TGTGCCAGCAGCCCAGGGGACGGGTCCACAGATACGCAGTATTTT	CASSPGDGSTDTQYF
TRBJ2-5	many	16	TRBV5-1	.	TGCGCCAGCAGCTTGGGGACAGGCGGGGCGTTTGAGACCCAGTACTTC	CASSLGTGGAFETQYF
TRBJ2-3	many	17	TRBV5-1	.	TGCGCCAGCAGCTTTCCGGTATCCTTGAATGGTGGAGATACGCAGTATTTT	CASSFPVSLNGGDTQYF
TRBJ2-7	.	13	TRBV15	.	TGTGCCACCAGCAGTGACCTACCCTACGAGCAGTACTTC	CATSSDLPYEQYF
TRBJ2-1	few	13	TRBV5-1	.	TGCGCCAGCAGCTTGCCTAGCGAGAATGAGCAGTTCTTC	CASSLPSENEQFF
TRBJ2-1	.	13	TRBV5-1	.	TGCGCCAGCAGAGAGGGTTCCTACAATGAGCAGTTCTTC	CASREGSYNEQFF
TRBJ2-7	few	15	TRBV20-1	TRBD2	TGCAGTGCTGTACCGGGGGGACTAGCATCCTACGAGCAGTACTTC	CSAVPGGLASYEQYF
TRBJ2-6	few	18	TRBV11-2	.	TGTGCCAGCCCCCCCCCAAGGCGAGCCATCTCTGGGGCCAACGTCCTGACTTTC	CASPPPRRAISGANVLTF
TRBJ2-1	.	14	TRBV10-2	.	TGCGCCAGCACTCCGGACAGCTCCTACAATGAGCAGTTCTTC	CASTPDSSYNEQFF
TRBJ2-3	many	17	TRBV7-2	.	TGTGCCAGCAGCTTAGTAGAGACCTATATAAGCACAGATACGCAGTATTTT	CASSLVETYISTDTQYF
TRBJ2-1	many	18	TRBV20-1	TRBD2	TGCAGTGCTCCCTCCGTAGGACTAGCGTTTGGGTCGGGGGATGAGCAGTTCTTC	CSAPSVGLAFGSGDEQFF
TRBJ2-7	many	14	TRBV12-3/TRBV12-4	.	TGTGCCAGCAGTTTAGCCCCCCTAGTTGACGAGCAGTACTTC	CASSLAPLVDEQYF
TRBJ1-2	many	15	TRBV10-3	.	TGTGCCATCAGTGAAAATCGGAGCTTTTCCTATGGCTACACCTTC	CAISENRSFSYGYTF
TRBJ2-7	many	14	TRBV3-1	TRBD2	TGTGCCAGCAGCCACGGACTAGACGGGTACGAGCAGTACTTC	CASSHGLDGYEQYF
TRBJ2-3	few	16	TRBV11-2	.	TGTGCCAGCAGCTTAGTAGGGCAGGCATTCTCAGATACGCAGTATTTT	CASSLVGQAFSDTQYF
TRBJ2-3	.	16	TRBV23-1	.	TGCGCCAGCAGCCGTACGAGTCAGTGGAACACAGATACGCAGTATTTT	CASSRTSQWNTDTQYF
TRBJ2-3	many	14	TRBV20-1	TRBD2	TGCAGTGCTAGGGGACTAGCGGGGGTAGATACGCAGTATTTT	CSARGLAGVDTQYF
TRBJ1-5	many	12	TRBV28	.	TGTGCCAGCAGAAACCCCAATCAGCCCCAGCATTTT	CASRNPNQPQHF
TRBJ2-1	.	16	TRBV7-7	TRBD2	TGTGCTAGCAGCCCGGAGCTAGCGGGAGGGAACAATGAGCAGTTCTTC	CASSPELAGGNNEQFF
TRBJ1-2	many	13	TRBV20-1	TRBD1	TGCAGTGCTAGTACGCCAGGGGGATCTGGCTACACCTTC	CSASTPGGSGYTF
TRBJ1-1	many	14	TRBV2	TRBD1	TGTGCCAGCAGTACGACAGGGGGAAGCACTGAAGCTTTCTTT	CASSTTGGSTEAFF
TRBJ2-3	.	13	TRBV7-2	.	TGTGCCAGCAGCTCGGGGACTGTTAATACGCAGTATTTT	CASSSGTVNTQYF
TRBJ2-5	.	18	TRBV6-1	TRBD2	TGTGCCAGCAGTGAAAAGAAGACGGGACTAGCGGTCCAAGAGACCCAGTACTTC	CASSEKKTGLAVQETQYF